This T cell receptor (beta chain) was sequenced for a study of blood T cell repertoires in COVID-19. The data were produced by immunoSEQ multiplex PCR, yet TCRdb's version contains in-frame clones alone and is incomplete. The top ten clones hold approximately 5.2% of a sample with some 90,000 clones, 89% of them seen once. Per germline, CDR1 DFQATT and CDR2 SNEGSKA (reference sequence). There are 11 residues in the CDR3. V was cut by 5 bases and J by 7 bases, with 11 bases left in between. This sequence joins TRBV20-1 and TRBJ1-1; D not certain. The sequencing sample was made of peripheral blood. The sequence was collected from a woman older than 75 with active COVID-19. The CDR3 protein is CSAAQEYEAFF. The CDR3 bases are TGCAGTGCTGCCCAGGAATATGAAGCTTTCTTT.